The 21 T cell receptor beta chains below all came from one sample that was sequenced in a study of molecular identifiers for immune sequencing clone quantification (dated by TCRdb to 2016 to 2018). Libraries came from PCR. Sequenced using a NextSeq 500. The public reads were reprocessed in TCRdb via fastp at Q25 and MiXCR, keeping in-frame beta chains. Under each unique CDR3 protein, matching rows form one entry showing the most common genes and DNA. The sample table records about 98,000 distinct CDR3 sequences; around 30% of these occur just once. The top ten constitute about 9.7% of the sample. The sample comprised naive CD8+ T cells from blood, with Jurkat cell RNA spiked in. The intended sense of this specimen's cell subset or site label: FACS-sorted CD8+CD4-CCR7+CD45RA+ naive T cells. These receptors were obtained from a human donor in good health. Some libraries in this study had Jurkat cell RNA spiked in.

This clonotype was detected only a few times. The chain is built from TRBV14 and TRBJ2-2, with a tentative D call TRBD1 (5 bases). Trimming cost V 2 bases and J 7 bases, with 11 bases left between them. This CDR3 comprises 14 residues. Germline V CDR1 and CDR2: SGHDN, FVKESK. The CDR3 sequence is CASSQFMQGGELFF. In DNA form, the CDR3 reads TGTGCCAGCAGCCAATTCATGCAGGGCGGGGAGCTGTTTTTT. The full variable domain, rest sourced from reference TRBV14 and TRBJ2-2, is EAGVTQFPSHSVIEKGQTVTLRCDPISGHDNLYWYRRVMGKEIKFLLHFVKESKQDESGMPNNRFLAERTGGTYSTLKVQPAELEDSGVYFCASSQFMQGGELFFGEGSRLTVL.

V and J are TRBV20-1 and TRBJ2-2; D call uncertain. This CDR3 is 12 amino acids long. With 5 bases removed from V and 5 bases from J, the gap between germline ends came to 9 bases. The germline gives CDR1 DFQATT, CDR2 SNEGSKA (reference sequence). The CDR3 reads CSAGPSTGELFF. Written as DNA, the CDR3 is TGCAGTGCTGGGCCGTCGACCGGGGAGCTGTTTTTT.

This clonotype was seen only a few times. The rearrangement links TRBV11-2 to TRBJ1-5; D is uncertain. The CDR3 spans 13 residues. Germline V gene lookup returns CDR1 SGHAT and CDR2 FQNNGV. The ends were cut back, 2 bases at V and 3 bases at J, with 5 bases in the middle. The CDR3 DNA reads TGTGCCAGCAGCTTATGGAACAATCAGCCCCAGCATTTT. It specifies CASSLWNNQPQHF.

This clonotype has at least ten counts. CDR3 in amino acids: CSVEAVHTEAFF. Written as DNA, the CDR3 is TGCAGCGTTGAGGCGGTGCACACTGAAGCTTTCTTT. The rearrangement uses TRBV29-1 and TRBJ1-1; D call uncertain. Germline V gene lookup returns CDR1 SQVTM and CDR2 ANQGSEA. Trimming took off 3 bases at V and 3 bases at J, with 8 bases between the two ends. CDR3 length: 12 amino acids.

This chain uses TRBV12-3 or TRBV12-4 with TRBJ1-5; the D gene is possibly TRBD1 (6 bases). The CDR3 consists of 15 residues. V was clipped by 2 bases and J by 7 bases, with 15 bases between them. CDR3 coding DNA: TGTGCCAGCAGTTTAAATGCAGGGGCCGGGCAGCCCCAGCATTTT. Its protein is CASSLNAGAGQPQHF.

This clonotype was found a few times. The rearrangement links TRBV29-1 to TRBJ1-3; D possibly corresponds to TRBD1 (5 bases). CDR1 SQVTM and CDR2 ANQGSEA come from the germline V gene. The CDR3 spans 13 residues. V lost 6 bases, J lost 0 bases, and 9 bases lay in between. This CDR3 reads CSVPGPSGNTIYF. The CDR3 DNA reads TGCAGCGTACCGGGACCCTCTGGAAACACCATATATTTT. Filled out from reference TRBV29-1 and TRBJ1-3, the complete variable domain reads SAVISQKPSRDICQRGTSLTIQCQVDSQVTMMFWYRQQPGQSLTLIATANQGSEATYESGFVIDKFPISRPNLTFSTLTVSNMSPEDSSIYLCSVPGPSGNTIYFGEGSWLTVV.

With regard to this clonotype: This CDR3 is missing its conserved last phenylalanine or tryptophan, likely due to a read error. Because the CDR3's place on the DNA is in doubt, the DNA is left out and the CDR3 is given as listed by TCRdb. The chain couples TRBV28 to TRBJ2-5; the table's D gene call, TRBD2, was not cross checked with the DNA. Germline V gene data show CDR1 as MDHEN and CDR2 as SYDVKM. The CDR3 contains 16 residues when both ends are counted. The CDR3 sequence is CASRSSGLAGWETQDV.

This clonotype came up many times. The J gene is TRBJ2-7, the V gene TRBV28; no clear D. The V and J ends lost 3 bases and 0 bases respectively, with 6 bases between them. Germline V lookup: CDR1 MDHEN, CDR2 SYDVKM. The CDR3 is 13 residues long. The CDR3 bases are TGTGCCAGCAGTTTGTACAGCTCCTACGAGCAGTACTTC. Translating gives CASSLYSSYEQYF.

Comments on this clonotype: One end of the junction varies from germline; a read error may be responsible. The chain carries TRBV27 and TRBJ2-1; D is unresolved. The length of the CDR3 is 13 residues. Looked up from germline, CDR1 is MNHEY and CDR2 is SMNVEV (reference sequence). The CDR3 DNA is TGTGCCAGCAGTCTCAACGGCCCGAATGAGCGGTTCTTC. Residues: CASSLNGPNERFF.

In its sample, this clonotype was seen a few times. This sequence joins TRBV6-5 and TRBJ2-4, with TRBD1 as a possible D gene (5 bases). Looked up from germline, CDR1 is MNHEY and CDR2 is SVGAGI. V lost 6 bases and J lost 0, with 9 bases in between. The CDR3 totals 14 residues. The DNA of the CDR3 is TGTGCCAGCAGGGACAAACTAGCCAAAAACATTCAGTACTTC. Its translation is CASRDKLAKNIQYF.

Only a few counts were recorded for this clonotype. This chain links TRBV6-6 with TRBJ2-7; no clear D gene. The CDR3 has 15 amino acids. V lost 4 bases, J lost 6 bases, and 19 bases lay in between. Germline CDR1 reads MNHNY; CDR2 reads SVGAGI (reference sequence). The CDR3 coding sequence is TGTGCCAGCAGTTTCGACGCAGTCGGGTGGTTCGAGCAGTACTTC. Its protein is CASSFDAVGWFEQYF.

V and J are TRBV7-9 and TRBJ2-5, with D perhaps assigned TRBD1 or TRBD2 (6 bases each). Germline V lookup: CDR1 SEHNR, CDR2 FQNEAQ (reference sequence). The germline V and J ends were trimmed by 5 bases and 1 base, with 14 bases remaining between them. This CDR3 region has 15 residues. The chain's CDR3 is CASSLTRTAQETQYF. CDR3 in DNA: TGTGCCAGCAGCCTGACTAGGACAGCCCAAGAGACCCAGTACTTC.

This clonotype was seen more than once but under ten times. The rearrangement joins TRBV11-2 to TRBJ2-7, with D possibly matching TRBD1 (5 bases). The germline V gene encodes CDR1 SGHAT and CDR2 FQNNGV. Trimming removed 6 bases at V and 6 bases at J, with 12 bases between. The CDR3 sequence is 12 residues long. The chain's CDR3 is CASSDTGFEQYF. CDR3 DNA sequence: TGTGCCAGCAGTGACACAGGTTTCGAGCAGTACTTC.

V gene TRBV9 combines with J gene TRBJ2-5; D is unclear. V was shortened by 0 bases and J by 3 bases, with 9 bases between the two germline ends. Germline V gene sequence: CDR1 SGDLS, CDR2 YYNGEE. The CDR3 totals 14 residues. In nucleotides, the CDR3 is TGTGCCAGCAGCGTAGAGGGTTCCGAAGAGACCCAGTACTTC. Its protein product is CASSVEGSEETQYF.

This clonotype was seen more than once but under ten times. This chain connects TRBV29-1 to TRBJ2-5; D unresolved. Trimming shortened V by 0 bases and J by 2 bases, and 10 bases separated the two germline ends. Germline V gives CDR1 SQVTM, CDR2 ANQGSEA. This CDR3 spans 14 amino acids. For the CDR3, the DNA is TGCAGCGTTGAAGATCGCAGCAATCAAGAGACCCAGTACTTC. Its protein is CSVEDRSNQETQYF.

Details on this clonotype: This may come from a read error, since a much larger clone is one base off. The genes are TRBV2 and TRBJ2-2; the match to TRBD1 covers 8 bases. There are 15 residues in the CDR3. The J segment lost 4 bases and the V segment lost 3 bases, leaving 4 bases of the junction unmatched. Germline assignment: CDR1 SNHLY and CDR2 FYNNEI. The CDR3 loop reads CASSDRTGRTGELFF. The DNA for the CDR3 is TGTGCCAGCAGTGATCGGACAGGGCGCACCGGGGAGCTGTTTTTT.

About this clonotype: A much larger clone sits a single nucleotide away, making a read error possible. Given the absence of the conserved phenylalanine or tryptophan at the CDR3 end, a read error is likely. This chain joins TRBV28 and TRBJ2-2, with 9 bases aligning to TRBD1. CDR3 length equals 15 residues. The V gene end was trimmed by 11 bases and the J gene end by 4 bases; junction bases not matched to a gene: 11. The germline V gene has CDR1 MDHEN and CDR2 SYDVKM. For the CDR3, the DNA is TGTGCCGCCAGGGACACAGGGGGCGTCACCGGGGAGCTGTTTATT. Amino acid sequence: CAARDTGGVTGELFI.

V gene TRBV6-2 or TRBV6-3 combines with J gene TRBJ2-7; 7 positions agree with TRBD2. Germline trimming cut 6 bases from V and 5 bases from J; bases unmatched to any gene: 10. CDR3 size: 14 residues. From germline, CDR1 is MNHEY and CDR2 SVGEGT. CDR3 coding DNA: TGTGCCAGCAGCCCGTCGGGACTACCCGACGAGCAGTACTTC. It specifies CASSPSGLPDEQYF.

On this clonotype: At one end the junction does not follow the germline gene, possibly because of a read error. The rearrangement uses TRBV12-3 or TRBV12-4 and TRBJ1-5; perhaps TRBD1 as D (5 bases). This CDR3 has 14 residues. The CDR3 loop reads CANSVFGGSQPQHF. The CDR3 coding sequence is TGTGCCAACAGTGTTTTTGGGGGAAGTCAGCCCCAGCATTTT.

This clonotype has more than one count but fewer than ten. V gene TRBV19 combines with J gene TRBJ2-3; D not certain. The CDR3 has 14 amino acids. Germline loops: CDR1 LNHDA, CDR2 SQIVND (reference sequence). With 3 bases removed from V and 2 bases from J, the gap between germline ends came to 9 bases. The CDR3 coding sequence is TGTGCCAGTAGTATGGATTACCTCACAGATACGCAGTATTTT. Its translation is CASSMDYLTDTQYF.

Many counts were recorded for this clonotype. The chain combines TRBV11-2 with TRBJ1-5, with D unclear. Germline V gene lookup returns CDR1 SGHAT and CDR2 FQNNGV. The CDR3 contains 13 residues. V shed 1 base and J shed 5 bases, with 6 bases lying between them. Here the CDR3 reads CASSLGRYQPQHF. DNA of the CDR3: TGTGCCAGCAGCTTAGGGCGGTATCAGCCCCAGCATTTT.